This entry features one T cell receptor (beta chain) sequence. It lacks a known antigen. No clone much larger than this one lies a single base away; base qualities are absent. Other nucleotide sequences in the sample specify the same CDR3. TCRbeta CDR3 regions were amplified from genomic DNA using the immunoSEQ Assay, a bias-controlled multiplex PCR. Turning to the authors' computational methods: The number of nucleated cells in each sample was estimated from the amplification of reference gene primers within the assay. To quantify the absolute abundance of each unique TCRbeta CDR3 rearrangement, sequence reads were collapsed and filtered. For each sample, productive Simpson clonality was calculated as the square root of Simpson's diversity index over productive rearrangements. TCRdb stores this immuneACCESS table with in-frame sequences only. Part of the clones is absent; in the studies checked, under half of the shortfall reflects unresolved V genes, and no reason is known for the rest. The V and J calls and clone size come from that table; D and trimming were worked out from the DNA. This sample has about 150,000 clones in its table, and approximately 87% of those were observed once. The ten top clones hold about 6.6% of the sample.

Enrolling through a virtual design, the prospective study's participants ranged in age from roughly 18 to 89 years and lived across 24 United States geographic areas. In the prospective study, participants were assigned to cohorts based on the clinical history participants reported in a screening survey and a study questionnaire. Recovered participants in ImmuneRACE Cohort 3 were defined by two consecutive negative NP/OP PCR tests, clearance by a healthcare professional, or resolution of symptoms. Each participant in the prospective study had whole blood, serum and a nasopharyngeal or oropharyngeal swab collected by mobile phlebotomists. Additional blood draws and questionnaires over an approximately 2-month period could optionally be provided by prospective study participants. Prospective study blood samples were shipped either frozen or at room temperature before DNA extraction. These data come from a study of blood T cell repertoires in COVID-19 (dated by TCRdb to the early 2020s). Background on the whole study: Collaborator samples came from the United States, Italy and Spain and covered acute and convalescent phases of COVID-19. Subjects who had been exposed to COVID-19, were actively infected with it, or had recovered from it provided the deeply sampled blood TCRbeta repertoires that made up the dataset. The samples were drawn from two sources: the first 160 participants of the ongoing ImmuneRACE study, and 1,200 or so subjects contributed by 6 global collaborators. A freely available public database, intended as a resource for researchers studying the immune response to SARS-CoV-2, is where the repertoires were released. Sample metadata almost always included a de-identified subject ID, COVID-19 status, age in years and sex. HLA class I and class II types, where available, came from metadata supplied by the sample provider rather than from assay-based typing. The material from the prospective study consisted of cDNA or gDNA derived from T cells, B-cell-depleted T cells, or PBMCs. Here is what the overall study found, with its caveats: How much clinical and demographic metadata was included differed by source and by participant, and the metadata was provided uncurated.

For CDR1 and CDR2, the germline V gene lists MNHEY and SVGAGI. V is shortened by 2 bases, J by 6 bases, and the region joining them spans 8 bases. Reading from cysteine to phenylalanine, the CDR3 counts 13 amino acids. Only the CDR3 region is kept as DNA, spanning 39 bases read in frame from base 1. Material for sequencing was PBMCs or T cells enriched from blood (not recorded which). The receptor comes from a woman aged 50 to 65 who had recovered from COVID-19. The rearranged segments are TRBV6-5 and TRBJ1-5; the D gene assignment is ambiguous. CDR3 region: CASSYREGQPQHF. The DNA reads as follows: TGTGCCAGCAGTTACAGGGAGGGTCAGCCCCAGCATTTT.